This TCR beta chain comes out of a study of esophageal squamous cell carcinoma under preoperative chemotherapy. In this sample, this clonotype turned up many times. Antigen specificity is unknown. TCRdb independently ran MiXCR on the PCR reads; one entry per CDR3 protein. Of around 34,000 distinct CDR3 sequences listed, under 60% are singletons. V gave up 7 bases and J gave up 14 bases, with 24 bases separating them. CDR1 and CDR2 from the germline V gene are MNHEY and SVGAGI. The CDR3 is made up of 14 amino acids. As for time point: after preoperative PTX-NDP chemotherapy. Points from the study as a whole: After paclitaxel-nedaplatin, abundant clones were more likely to contract than amplify.

The TCR was taken from a human donor with esophageal squamous cell carcinoma. The donor label of this sample is uncertain. This sequence joins TRBV6-5 and TRBJ2-1, with D possibly being TRBD2 (6 bases). The specimen was obtained from a patient given preoperative chemotherapy. Here the CDR3 reads CASTEGSGVARKFF. CDR3 bases: TGTGCCAGCACCGAGGGGTCGGGGGTAGCGAGAAAGTTCTTC.